A single sample gave rise to the 16 T cell receptor beta chains below, sequenced in a study of T cell changes during pregnancy in multiple sclerosis (dated by TCRdb to the late 2010s). Receptor libraries were prepared by the immunoSEQ multiplex PCR assay. TCRdb took over this immuneACCESS table, retaining in-frame rearrangements with V and J assigned. Such tables are incomplete; in checked studies, under half of the missing clones stem from an unresolved V gene, and the remainder is unexplained. For this sample the table gives about 39,000 clones, of which more than 70% were detected only once. Around 3.9% of the sample lies in the top ten. This sample comprised CD8+ T cells from peripheral blood mononuclear cells, obtained in the first trimester of pregnancy. These receptors came from a female donor with multiple sclerosis, enrolled in a pregnancy study.

The chain joins TRBV6-1 to TRBJ1-4; TRBD1 matches 7 bases. V dropped 2 bases and J dropped 5; count of bases not matched to a gene: 11. Per the germline V gene, CDR1 is MNHNS and CDR2 is SASEGT. The CDR3 consists of 17 residues. CDR3 DNA: TGTGCCAGCAGTGAAACCTTACCGGGACAGACAAATGAAAAACTGTTTTTT. Residues: CASSETLPGQTNEKLFF.

The V and J genes are TRBV6-6 and TRBJ2-5; TRBD1 is a possible D gene (6 bases). Germline V gene data show CDR1 as MNHNY and CDR2 as SVGAGI (reference sequence). The CDR3 extends over 16 amino acids. With 6 bases removed from V and 4 bases from J, the gap between germline ends came to 21 bases. The DNA of the CDR3 is TGTGCCAGCAGACCCGCAGTAGCCCAGGGGCTAGAGACCCAGTACTTC. Its translation is CASRPAVAQGLETQYF.

This clone came up a few times. The chain carries TRBV5-4 and TRBJ2-1; D might be TRBD1 (6 bases). Germline V gives CDR1 SGHNT, CDR2 YYREEE (reference sequence). V gave up 5 bases and J gave up 8 bases, with 14 bases separating them. The CDR3 extends over 13 amino acids. The CDR3 sequence is CASRPTGFDEQFF. The DNA of the CDR3 is TGTGCCAGCAGACCCACAGGGTTCGATGAGCAGTTCTTC.

In this sample, this clone turned up once. The rearrangement joins TRBV7-3 to TRBJ2-2; D gene ambiguous. The CDR3 is 14 residues long. V was cut by 5 bases and J by 5 bases, with 12 bases left in between. Germline CDR1 and CDR2: SGHTA and FQGTGA. The CDR3 region is CASSLSEETGELFF. The CDR3 DNA is TGTGCCAGCAGCCTCTCTGAAGAGACCGGGGAGCTGTTTTTT.

This sequence joins TRBV7-3 and TRBJ2-2, with unresolved D. The V gene lost 4 bases and the J gene lost 5 bases, with 5 bases spanning the gap. CDR3 length: 12 residues. Germline V gives CDR1 SGHTA, CDR2 FQGTGA. The CDR3 DNA is TGTGCCAGCAGCTCCCGGACCGGGGAGCTGTTTTTT. It specifies CASSSRTGELFF.

The V gene is TRBV7-3, the J gene TRBJ2-5; possibly TRBD1 for D (8 bases). This CDR3 is 14 amino acids long. Trimming took 5 bases from V and 4 from J, leaving 14 bases between them. From germline, CDR1 is SGHTA and CDR2 FQGTGA. The CDR3 region has the DNA TGTGCCAGCAGCCCTACAGGGGGGGGAGAGACCCAGTACTTC. It codes for CASSPTGGGETQYF.

The chain links TRBV6-6 to TRBJ2-7; a weak D match, TRBD1 (5 bases). This CDR3 has 12 residues. CDR1 and CDR2 (germline): MNHNY, SVGAGI (reference sequence). V dropped 6 bases and J dropped 2 bases, with 8 bases sitting between them. CDR3 DNA: TGTGCCAGCAGCTTAGGGGCCTACGAGCAGTACTTC. Translated: CASSLGAYEQYF.

The chain combines TRBV5-4 with TRBJ2-1; a weak D match, TRBD1 (6 bases). CDR3 length: 14 amino acids. V lost 1 base to trimming and J lost 4 bases, with 9 bases between them. From germline, CDR1 is SGHNT and CDR2 YYREEE (reference sequence). CDR3 sequence reads: CASSLTGSYNEQFF. The CDR3 DNA sequence: TGTGCCAGCAGCTTGACAGGGTCATACAATGAGCAGTTCTTC.

This chain uses TRBV29-1 with TRBJ2-2; maybe TRBD1 (6 bases). The V end was cut by 4 bases, the J end by 6 bases, with 9 bases between. The CDR3 runs 12 residues. Germline assignment: CDR1 SQVTM and CDR2 ANQGSEA. The CDR3: CSVAWGPGELFF. In DNA, the CDR3 is TGCAGCGTTGCATGGGGGCCCGGGGAGCTGTTTTTT.

As DNA, the CDR3 is TGCGCCAGCAGCCAAGATACGAGCTCCTATAATTCACCCCTCCACTTT. Its translation is CASSQDTSSYNSPLHF. This sequence joins TRBV4-3 and TRBJ1-6; D is undetermined. Germline-derived CDR1 and CDR2 are LGHNA and YSLEER. The ends were cut back, 0 bases at V and 0 bases at J, with 6 bases in the middle. The CDR3 consists of 16 residues.

This sequence joins TRBV7-9 and TRBJ2-7, with D tentatively TRBD1 (5 bases). This CDR3 is 12 amino acids long. The V end lost 5 bases, the J end lost 3 bases, and 8 bases lay between the germline ends. CDR1 and CDR2 from the germline V gene are SEHNR and FQNEAQ (reference sequence). The CDR3 loop is CASSETGYEQYF. Here the CDR3 DNA reads TGTGCCAGCAGCGAAACAGGCTACGAGCAGTACTTC.

This clone occurred once. This chain uses TRBV6-5 with TRBJ2-7; 12 bases map to TRBD1. Germline CDR1 is MNHEY and CDR2 is SVGAGI. This CDR3 is 14 amino acids long. Trimming cost V 4 bases and J 4 bases; bases outside gene matches: 2. The CDR3 DNA follows: TGTGCCAGCAGTTTGGGACAGGGGGCGTACGAGCAGTACTTC. It codes for CASSLGQGAYEQYF.

J is TRBJ2-2 and V is TRBV4-1, with 8 bases lining up with TRBD2. The CDR3 loop spans 15 amino acids. Losses at the gene ends were 4 bases for V and 4 bases for J; bases not matched to a gene: 5. The germline V gene has CDR1 MGHRA and CDR2 YSYEKL. The CDR3 loop is CASSLGTSSTGELFF. The CDR3 DNA sequence: TGCGCCAGCAGCCTCGGGACTAGTAGCACCGGGGAGCTGTTTTTT.

This chain connects TRBV5-6 to TRBJ1-3, with D tentatively TRBD1 (6 bases). Per germline, CDR1 SGHDT and CDR2 YYEEEE. The CDR3 contains 14 residues. Trimming pared 7 bases from V and 2 bases from J, leaving 13 bases between. The CDR3 region is CASSSDRAGNTIYF. CDR3 bases: TGTGCCAGCTCCTCGGACAGAGCTGGAAACACCATATATTTT. Drawing the rest from reference TRBV5-6 and TRBJ1-3, the complete variable domain is DAGVTQSPTHLIKTRGQQVTLRCSPKSGHDTVSWYQQALGQGPQFIFQYYEEEERQRGNFPDRFSGHQFPNYSSELNVNALLLGDSALYLCASSSDRAGNTIYFGEGSWLTVV.

This clone was detected once. V and J are TRBV7-3 and TRBJ1-1; possible D gene TRBD1, 5 bases. V was cut by 4 bases and J by 1 base, with 7 bases left in between. The germline gives CDR1 SGHTA, CDR2 FQGTGA. CDR3 length: 13 amino acids. CDR3 sequence reads: CASSWGGNTEAFF. The DNA for the CDR3 is TGTGCCAGCAGCTGGGGGGGGAACACTGAAGCTTTCTTT.

This chain links TRBV7-6 with TRBJ2-5; 8 bases are a match to TRBD1. The length of the CDR3 is 15 residues. J was trimmed by 8 bases and V by 3 bases; bases with no gene match: 11. Germline values: CDR1 SGHVS, CDR2 FNYEAQ. DNA of the CDR3: TGTGCCAGCAGCTTGGGACAGGCAACCAAAGGAACCCAGTACTTC. This gives the protein CASSLGQATKGTQYF.